The T cell receptor beta chain described here comes from a study of blood T cell repertoires in COVID-19. In the study overall: Samples came from the United States, Italy and Spain, spanning acute and convalescent COVID-19.

Resolution of symptoms, clearance, or two negative PCRs was present in recovered Cohort 3 donors. Study processing details: Scientists estimated how many nucleated cells there were by amplifying reference gene primers. Measured with immunoSEQ multiplex PCR; TCRdb has only the in-frame clones, and not every one. Clone size and V and J calls were adopted from that table, with D and trimming inferred from the DNA. The sample gives over 200,000 clones, around 84% of which show up once; roughly 15% is in the top ten. This CDR3 has 14 residues. Per the germline V gene, CDR1 is ENHRY and CDR2 is SYGVKD. V shed 5 bases and J 6 bases; nucleotides not matched to a gene: 3.

Sequenced: PBMCs or T cells enriched from blood (not recorded which). The rearrangement joins TRBV10-3 to TRBJ2-2; 10 bases match TRBD1. The sequence derives from a man aged 18 to 35 who had recovered from COVID-19. CDR3 DNA sequence: TGTGCCATCAGTTCCGGGACAGGGGCCGGGGAGCTGTTTTTT. It is translated as CAISSGTGAGELFF.